The 6 T cell receptor beta chains in this list originate from one sample, sequenced in a study of T cells after yellow fever vaccination. From the 5' RACE reads, TCRdb called clonotypes with MiXCR, one entry per CDR3 protein. Among around 260,000 distinct CDR3 sequences, around 5.2% were seen once, and the ten largest hold around 3.3%. The sample in question was CD4+ T cells sorted from PBMCs, obtained on the day of the yellow fever booster vaccination. Every receptor here comes from a man between 18 and 29 years old who received the YFV17D yellow fever vaccine.

The chain couples TRBV18 to TRBJ2-3; a weak D match, TRBD1 (5 bases). V was cut by 9 bases and J by 1 base, with 8 bases left in between. The CDR3 spans 12 residues. Germline CDR1 and CDR2: KGHSH and LQKENI. As DNA, the CDR3 is TGTGCCAGTGCCAGGGGCACAGATACGCAGTATTTT. The encoded protein is CASARGTDTQYF.

This clonotype was seen only a few times. V is TRBV18 and J is TRBJ1-2, with TRBD1 matching over 10 bases. Germline-derived CDR1 and CDR2 are KGHSH and LQKENI. V shed 2 bases, J shed 3 bases, and the junction held 6 bases outside the gene matches. There are 16 residues in the CDR3. CDR3 in amino acids: CASSPRRGQGHYGYTF. The DNA of the CDR3 is TGTGCCAGCTCACCAAGGAGGGGACAGGGGCACTATGGCTACACCTTC.

This clonotype was seen many times. This chain uses TRBV7-2 with TRBJ2-1; TRBD1 matches 7 bases. J was trimmed by 9 bases and V by 4 bases; bases with no gene match: 15. CDR1 is SGHTA, CDR2 FQGNSA, per germline. The CDR3 contains 16 residues. The CDR3 loop is CASSYRGAGGDGEQFF. In DNA, the CDR3 is TGTGCCAGCAGCTACAGAGGGGCAGGGGGAGACGGTGAGCAGTTCTTC.

The V call is TRBV2, the J call TRBJ1-3; 7 bases are a match to TRBD1. This CDR3 is 15 amino acids long. Germline V gives CDR1 SNHLY, CDR2 FYNNEI. Trimming cost V 5 bases and J 2 bases; bases outside gene matches: 6. CDR3 sequence (DNA): TGTGCCAGCAGTTTTGACAGGGTCCCTGGAAACACCATATATTTT. This gives the protein CASSFDRVPGNTIYF.

This clonotype has just a few counts. The rearrangement joins TRBV5-1 to TRBJ1-4, with D maybe TRBD1 (5 bases). Trimming stripped 0 bases from V and 7 bases from J, with 13 bases between. The CDR3 runs to 15 residues. Germline assignment: CDR1 SGHRS and CDR2 YFSETQ. CDR3 protein: CASSLDVGVGEKLFF. The CDR3 nucleotides read TGCGCCAGCAGCTTGGATGTAGGGGTCGGTGAAAAACTGTTTTTT.

The chain has TRBV10-2 and TRBJ1-3; possibly TRBD1 for D (5 bases). The V gene's germline CDR1 is WSHSY and CDR2 SAAADI. The ends were cut back, 4 bases at V and 11 bases at J, with 21 bases in the middle. The CDR3 loop spans 15 amino acids. CDR3 bases: TGCGCCAGCAGTGTATCGGGGCAGGTAACCCGCTCCATATATTTT. Protein product: CASSVSGQVTRSIYF.